Listed below are T cell receptor beta chains from one sample, sequenced in a study of cytomegalovirus exposure and HLA in healthy donors. Using immunoSEQ multiplex PCR, the repertoire was profiled, and TCRdb retains in-frame clones only, with some absent. The table records 45,000 to 65,000 clones, nearly 85% of them present only once. The specimen sequenced was PBMCs. These receptors all come from a young man in good health and CMV-seronegative. The conserved cysteine and the conserved F or W are not part of the CDR3 here. The order of the fields is clone size, J gene, V gene, CDR3 protein. Where a row states a size, it is once, few, many or the class of an expanded clone; other rows omit it.

. TRBJ2-7 TRBV2 ASRRLASYEQY
. TRBJ2-5 TRBV7-8 ASSPGTSGRAGETQY
. TRBJ1-4 TRBV4-2 ASSQWAVDEKLF
few TRBJ2-3 TRBV4-2 ASSLASGVSTDTQY
. TRBJ1-1 TRBV7-2 ASSLRTQSAF
. TRBJ1-2 TRBV2 ASSLDRDYGYT
. TRBJ2-7 TRBV5-1 ASSLAKGSPGYEQY
once TRBJ1-2 TRBV19 ASSKQDNYGYT
. TRBJ1-5 TRBV28 ASSLQRNQPQH
. TRBJ2-2 TRBV30 AWSRWTGVGPGELF
once TRBJ1-6 TRBV27 ASRYSEINSPLH
once TRBJ1-2 TRBV7-2 ASSRDSLANYGYT
. TRBJ1-2 TRBV7-2 ASESGGSNYGYT
. TRBJ2-1 TRBV6-6 ASQGGNEQF
. TRBJ2-7 TRBV5-1 ASREAGYSYEQY
few TRBJ2-3 TRBV5-4 ASSLRRESKDTQY
. TRBJ2-1 TRBV5-1 ASSLGQGSYEQF
. TRBJ1-6 TRBV5-1 ASSPGTGGSGSPLH
once TRBJ1-2 TRBV19 ASSMLGGYYGYT
. TRBJ1-1 TRBV28 ASSLGIGGSNTEAF
few TRBJ1-2 TRBV6-5 ASSYSTASYGYT
. TRBJ2-1 TRBV19 ATSRTFLTEQF
few TRBJ1-1 TRBV5-6 ASSFSRAPEAF
. TRBJ2-7 TRBV7-3 ASRHTDREVYEQY
. TRBJ2-1 TRBV7-9 ASSPARGSYNEQF
. TRBJ2-7 TRBV6-6 ASRFSGTTEQY
. . TRBV28 ASRRTGTYEQY
. TRBJ2-1 TRBV20-1 SAKGESEQF
. TRBJ1-4 TRBV30 AWSVNNNEKLF
. TRBJ2-1 TRBV12-5 ASGLVPMGTGEQF
. TRBJ1-2 TRBV18 ASSQQGADNYGYT
few TRBJ2-1 TRBV11-3 ASRSPGLANEQF
. TRBJ1-2 TRBV6-5 ASSYTGGYGYT
. TRBJ2-1 TRBV2 ALSGERSSYNEQF
. TRBJ2-3 TRBV10-3 AINQADTDTQY
. TRBJ1-3 TRBV18 ASSPFEGQDSGNTIY
. TRBJ1-1 TRBV4-2 ASRHHAGEAEAF
. TRBJ1-1 TRBV7-3 ASSLFGEHTEAF
medium-sized TRBJ2-1 TRBV5-4 AEGLAGVNNEQF
. TRBJ1-5 TRBV7-2 ASSANRGNQPQH
. TRBJ1-5 TRBV2 ASSGLGSTRDNQPQH
. TRBJ1-2 TRBV5-1 ASSNQGDYGYT
. TRBJ1-6 TRBV27 ASSNRGGAHNSPLH
. TRBJ2-3 TRBV27 ASSFFSGSDTQY
. TRBJ2-1 TRBV6-5 ASSYGTGGLGNEQF
. TRBJ2-7 TRBV6-5 ASSYTGTGMREQY